This is a list of T cell receptor beta chains from one sample in a study of cytomegalovirus exposure and HLA in healthy donors. Only in-frame clones appear in the TCRdb table, and some are missing; sequencing was by immunoSEQ multiplex PCR. The sample includes about 140,000 clones. The sample was PBMCs. These receptors were collected from a man aged 35-49 years in good health and CMV-seronegative. CDR3s include the opening cysteine and the closing phenylalanine or tryptophan. A D gene is named only where the DNA matches it firmly.

DNA,CDR3,J,V,D
TGTGCCAGCAGTGACGAGTACGGCTCTGGGGCCAACGTCCTGACTTTC,CASSDEYGSGANVLTF,TRBJ2-6,TRBV6-4,.
TGCGCCAGCAGGCCACAGGGGGCTAATGAAAAACTGTTTTTT,CASRPQGANEKLFF,TRBJ1-4,TRBV5-1,TRBD1
TGTGCCAGCAGCTTGTACTTCTCCACAGATACGCAGTATTTT,CASSLYFSTDTQYF,TRBJ2-3,TRBV5-4,.
TGTGCCAGCAGCTACCCCCAGGTCGCGAACACCGGGGAGCTGTTTTTT,CASSYPQVANTGELFF,TRBJ2-2,TRBV5-6,.
TGTGCCAGCAGTTTATATACAGGAGCTGGAAACACCATATATTTT,CASSLYTGAGNTIYF,TRBJ1-3,TRBV28,.
TGTGCCAGCAGCGTAGGACCTAGCGGGGGGTACTACGAGCAGTACTTC,CASSVGPSGGYYEQYF,TRBJ2-7,TRBV9,TRBD2
TGTGCCAGCAGCCCTAGGGGGCCTAGGGAAAAACTGTTTTTT,CASSPRGPREKLFF,TRBJ1-4,TRBV5-5,TRBD1
TGTGCCAGCTCACCATTCGGGGGTGCCTCTGGAAACACCATATATTTT,CASSPFGGASGNTIYF,TRBJ1-3,TRBV18,.
TGTGCCAGCAGCCCCCTCAGGGGCGGCACTGAAGCTTTCTTT,CASSPLRGGTEAFF,TRBJ1-1,TRBV7-9,.
TGCGCCAGCAGCTTGGAGACAGCGTATCAAGCTTTCTTT,CASSLETAYQAFF,TRBJ1-1,TRBV5-1,.
TGTGCCATCAGTGAAAACCGCGGTTATATGGCAGGGGGAGATAACACCGGGGAGCTGTTTTTT,CAISENRGYMAGGDNTGELFF,TRBJ2-2,TRBV10-3,TRBD1
TGTGCCAGCAGCTTAGGGACAGGGGGGACGAATCAGCCCCAGCATTTT,CASSLGTGGTNQPQHF,TRBJ1-5,TRBV7-8,TRBD1
TGTGCCAGCAGCATCTGGACAGGGGCCGATTACAATGAGCAGTTCTTC,CASSIWTGADYNEQFF,TRBJ2-1,TRBV13,TRBD1
TGTGCCAGCAGCCGAAGCGGACTAGCTAGCACAGATACGCAGTATTTT,CASSRSGLASTDTQYF,TRBJ2-3,TRBV4-2,TRBD2
TGTGCCAGCAGCTTAAGCGCGGGAGCTGAAGCTTTCTTT,CASSLSAGAEAFF,TRBJ1-1,TRBV7-9,.
TGTGCCAGCAGCTTCGGCGCGGGGGGCCCCCCAGATACGCAGTATTTT,CASSFGAGGPPDTQYF,TRBJ2-3,TRBV7-2,TRBD2
TGTGCCAGTAGTCTCTGGGCCCGGGGGAACTATGGCTACACCTTC,CASSLWARGNYGYTF,TRBJ1-2,TRBV19,.
TGTGCCAGCAGTGACCGGTCCAGGGGCCACTCCTACGAGCAGTACTTC,CASSDRSRGHSYEQYF,TRBJ2-7,TRBV6-1,.